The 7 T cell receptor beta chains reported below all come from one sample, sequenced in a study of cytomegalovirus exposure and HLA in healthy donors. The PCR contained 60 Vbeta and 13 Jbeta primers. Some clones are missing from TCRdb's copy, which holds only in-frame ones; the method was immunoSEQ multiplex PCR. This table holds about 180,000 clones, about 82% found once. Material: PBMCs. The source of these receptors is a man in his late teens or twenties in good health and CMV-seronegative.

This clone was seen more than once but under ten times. This CDR3 is CASSARHANTEAFF. CDR3 nucleotide sequence: TGTGCCAGCAGTGCGCGACACGCGAACACTGAAGCTTTCTTT. The chain employs TRBV6-1 and TRBJ1-1; no clear D gene. V was trimmed by 4 bases and J by 1 base, leaving 10 bases between them. CDR1 is MNHNS and CDR2 is SASEGT in the germline V gene. CDR3 length: 14 residues.

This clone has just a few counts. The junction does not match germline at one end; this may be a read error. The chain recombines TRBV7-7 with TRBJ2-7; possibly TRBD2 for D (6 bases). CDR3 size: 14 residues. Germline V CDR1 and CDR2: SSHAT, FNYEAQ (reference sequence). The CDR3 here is CASSPDRGSNEQYF. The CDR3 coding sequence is TGTGCTAGCAGTCCTGATCGGGGGTCCAACGAGCAGTACTTC.

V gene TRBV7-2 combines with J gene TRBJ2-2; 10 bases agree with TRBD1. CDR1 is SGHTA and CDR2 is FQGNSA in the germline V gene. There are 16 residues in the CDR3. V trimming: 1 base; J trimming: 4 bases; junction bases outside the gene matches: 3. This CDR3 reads CASSLDDRGLTGELFF. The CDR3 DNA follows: TGTGCCAGCAGCTTAGATGACAGGGGGCTCACCGGGGAGCTGTTTTTT.

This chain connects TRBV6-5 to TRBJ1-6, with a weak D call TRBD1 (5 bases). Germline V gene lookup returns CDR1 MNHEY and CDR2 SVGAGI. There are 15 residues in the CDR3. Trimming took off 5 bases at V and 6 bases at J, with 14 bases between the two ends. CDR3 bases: TGTGCCAGCAGTAAGACAGTCCTCCCTAATTCACCCCTCCACTTT. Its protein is CASSKTVLPNSPLHF.

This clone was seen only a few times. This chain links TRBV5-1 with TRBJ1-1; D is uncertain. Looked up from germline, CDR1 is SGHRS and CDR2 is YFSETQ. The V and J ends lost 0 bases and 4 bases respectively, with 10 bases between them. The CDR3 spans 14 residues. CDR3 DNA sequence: TGCGCCAGCAGCTTGGTTGGGGAGGCCACTGAAGCTTTCTTT. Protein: CASSLVGEATEAFF.

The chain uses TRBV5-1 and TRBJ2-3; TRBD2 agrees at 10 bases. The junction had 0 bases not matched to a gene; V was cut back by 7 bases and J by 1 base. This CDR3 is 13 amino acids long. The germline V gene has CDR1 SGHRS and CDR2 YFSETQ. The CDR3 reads CASGLAGTDTQYF. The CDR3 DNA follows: TGCGCCAGCGGACTAGCGGGCACAGATACGCAGTATTTT. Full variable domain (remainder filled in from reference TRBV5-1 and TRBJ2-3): KAGVTQTPRYLIKTRGQQVTLSCSPISGHRSVSWYQQTPGQGLQFLFEYFSETQRNKGNFPGRFSGRQFSNSRSEMNVSTLELGDSALYLCASGLAGTDTQYFGPGTRLTVL.

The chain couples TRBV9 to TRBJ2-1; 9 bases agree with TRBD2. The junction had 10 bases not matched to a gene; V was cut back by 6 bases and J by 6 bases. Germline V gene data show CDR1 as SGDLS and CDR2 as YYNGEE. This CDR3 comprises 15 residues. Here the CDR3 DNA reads TGTGCCAGCACTCCTGACAGCGGGGGGCTCAATGAGCAGTTCTTC. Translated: CASTPDSGGLNEQFF.